This T cell receptor (beta chain) comes out of a study of T cells in Graves' hyperthyroidism and ophthalmopathy. Turning to the study itself: Peripheral blood was collected at initial diagnosis, before any treatment.

The blood was taken when hyperthyroidism was first diagnosed, before any ophthalmopathy symptoms showed up. The CDR3 covers 14 residues. Trimming took off 5 bases at V and 3 bases at J, with 14 bases between the two ends. Germline assignment: CDR1 SGHNT and CDR2 YENEEA. Study findings and constraints: Among thyroid clonotypes expanded above 0.001, most also appeared in blood.

The TCR beta CDR3 regions underwent amplification using RNA transcripts as the source. A first-round RT-PCR of the TCR CDR3 used the HTBI primer set. TCRdb redid the calling of the multiplex PCR reads with MiXCR, one entry per CDR3 protein. The table records fewer than 500,000 distinct CDR3 sequences, roughly 12% of them present only once. The table lists this clonotype with many counts. Its specificity is not known. Specimen: blood. The rearrangement uses TRBV11-3 and TRBJ2-7; the D is unclear. This receptor was obtained from a man aged 30 to 45 with Graves' hyperthyroidism that later progressed to Graves' ophthalmopathy. The chain's CDR3 is CASSEGGSGYEQYF. Written as DNA, the CDR3 is TGTGCCAGCAGCGAAGGTGGTTCGGGCTACGAGCAGTACTTC.